These 3 T cell receptor beta chains came from one sample sequenced in a study of CD8+ T cells in alopecia areata. Extraction of RNA preceded its reverse transcription into cDNA, which served as the sequencing template. Profiled with immunoSEQ multiplex PCR; TCRdb holds only in-frame clones, not every one. The data hold 90,000 to 130,000 clones, with over 55% observed a single time. The specimen sequenced was NKG2D-low CD8+ T cells sorted from blood. The receptors come from a human donor with alopecia areata.

This chain joins TRBV4-1 and TRBJ2-1; 10 nucleotides line up with TRBD2. CDR1 is MGHRA and CDR2 is YSYEKL in the germline V gene. CDR3 size: 15 residues. Trimming removed 0 bases from V and 10 bases from J; junction bases left unmatched: 6. CDR3 in amino acids: CASSQELAGGREQFF. CDR3 sequence (DNA): TGCGCCAGCAGCCAAGAATTAGCGGGAGGACGGGAGCAGTTCTTC.

The chain links TRBV5-1 to TRBJ2-3; 10 bases align to TRBD1. The CDR3 covers 16 residues. The germline V gene has CDR1 SGHRS and CDR2 YFSETQ. Trimming took 1 base from V and 6 from J; bases not matched to a gene: 8. The CDR3 region is CASSLPRQGARDTQYF. CDR3 nucleotides: TGCGCCAGCAGCTTGCCTAGACAGGGGGCAAGGGATACGCAGTATTTT.

J is TRBJ2-7 and V is TRBV9, with D maybe TRBD2 (6 bases). Per germline, CDR1 SGDLS and CDR2 YYNGEE. The CDR3 has 15 residues. The V and J ends lost 3 bases and 2 bases respectively, with 15 bases between them. The CDR3 bases are TGTGCCAGCAGCGAACTCCCGGGACTGACCTACGAGCAGTACTTC. Translated: CASSELPGLTYEQYF.